The entry that follows covers one TCR beta chain sequence. The antigen remains unidentified. The record originates from a study of CD8+ T cells in alopecia areata. Study in general: Tofacitinib treatment spanned 6 to 18 months, with 6 months off drug afterward. Study findings and constraints: Many expanded lesional clones persisted in scalp and blood during tofacitinib treatment.

cDNA reverse transcribed from extracted RNA served as the sequencing template. This table comes from immunoSEQ multiplex PCR, and its TCRdb copy is limited to in-frame clones, with some not included. This table holds fewer than 250,000 clones, roughly 60% found once. The treatment here: oral pan-JAK inhibitor, 5-10 mg twice daily. V lost 6 bases and J lost 4; bases outside the gene matches: 5. This CDR3 spans 12 amino acids. Looked up from germline, CDR1 is SQVTM and CDR2 is ANQGSEA. This specimen consisted of CD4+ T cells sorted from blood, obtained at week 24, from a patient treated with tofacitinib. V and J are TRBV29-1 and TRBJ2-5; 7 nucleotides agree with TRBD1. This TCR was sampled from a human donor with alopecia areata. The CDR3 region is CSVAHRGETQYF. CDR3 sequence (DNA): TGCAGCGTCGCCCACAGGGGAGAGACCCAGTACTTC.